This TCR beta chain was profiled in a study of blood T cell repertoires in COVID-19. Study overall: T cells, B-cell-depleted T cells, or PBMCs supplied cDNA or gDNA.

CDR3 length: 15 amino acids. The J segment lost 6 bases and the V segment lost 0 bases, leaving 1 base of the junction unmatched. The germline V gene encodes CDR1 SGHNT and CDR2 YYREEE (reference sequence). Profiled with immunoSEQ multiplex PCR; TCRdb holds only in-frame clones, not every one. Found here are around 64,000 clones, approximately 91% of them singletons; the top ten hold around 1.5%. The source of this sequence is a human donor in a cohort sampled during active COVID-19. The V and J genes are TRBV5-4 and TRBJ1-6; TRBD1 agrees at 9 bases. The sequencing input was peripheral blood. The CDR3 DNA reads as TGTGCCAGCAGCTTGGGGGGACAGGGTAATTCACCCCTCCACTTT. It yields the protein CASSLGGQGNSPLHF.